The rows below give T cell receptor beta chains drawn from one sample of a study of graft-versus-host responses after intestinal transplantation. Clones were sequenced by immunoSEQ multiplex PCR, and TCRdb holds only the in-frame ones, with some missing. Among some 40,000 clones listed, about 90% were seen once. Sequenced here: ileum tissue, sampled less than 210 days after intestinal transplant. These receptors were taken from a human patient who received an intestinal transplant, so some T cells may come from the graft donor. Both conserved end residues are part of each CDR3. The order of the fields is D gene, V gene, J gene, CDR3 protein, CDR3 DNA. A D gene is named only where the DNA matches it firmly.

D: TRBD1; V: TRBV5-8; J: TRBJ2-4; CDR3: CASSFEGAGAKNIQYF; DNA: TGTGCCAGCAGCTTTGAGGGGGCCGGAGCCAAAAACATTCAGTACTTC
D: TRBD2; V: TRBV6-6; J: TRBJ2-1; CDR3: CASSSGLAVGEQFF; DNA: TGTGCCAGCAGTTCGGGACTAGCGGTGGGTGAGCAGTTCTTC
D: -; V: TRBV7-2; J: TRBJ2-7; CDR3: CASSLGGGYEQYF; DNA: TGTGCCAGCAGCTTGGGGGGAGGCTACGAGCAGTACTTC
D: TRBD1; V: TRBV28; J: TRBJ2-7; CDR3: CASSPFGQGALFGEQYF; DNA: TGTGCCAGCAGTCCCTTCGGGCAGGGGGCACTTTTTGGCGAGCAGTACTTC
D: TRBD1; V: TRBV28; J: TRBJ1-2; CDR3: CASSLLGDSGGSYGYTF; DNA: TGTGCCAGCAGTTTATTGGGTGACTCAGGGGGTAGCTATGGCTACACCTTC
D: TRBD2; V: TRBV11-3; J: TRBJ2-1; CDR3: CASSGRTSGTYNEQFF; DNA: TGTGCCAGCAGCGGCAGGACTAGCGGGACCTACAATGAGCAGTTCTTC
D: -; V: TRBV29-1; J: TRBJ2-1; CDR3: CSGTRGRNEQFF; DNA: TGCAGCGGGACCAGGGGGAGGAATGAGCAGTTCTTC
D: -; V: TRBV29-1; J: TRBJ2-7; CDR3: CSVGGRPTKTYEQYF; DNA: TGCAGCGTCGGGGGCCGGCCTACCAAAACTTACGAGCAGTACTTC
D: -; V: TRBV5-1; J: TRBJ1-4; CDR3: CASSLTTTNEKLFF; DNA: TGCGCCAGCAGCTTAACAACAACTAATGAAAAACTGTTTTTT
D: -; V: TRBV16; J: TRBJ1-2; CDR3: CASSQSPRVSYGYTF; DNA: TGTGCCAGCAGCCAATCACCCAGGGTGTCCTATGGCTACACCTTC
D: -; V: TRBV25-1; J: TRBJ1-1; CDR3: CASSGGVADHFTEAFF; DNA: TGTGCCAGCAGTGGTGGGGTGGCAGATCACTTCACTGAAGCTTTCTTT
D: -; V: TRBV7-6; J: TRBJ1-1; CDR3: CASSLEVATEAFF; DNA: TGTGCCAGCAGCTTAGAGGTAGCCACTGAAGCTTTCTTT
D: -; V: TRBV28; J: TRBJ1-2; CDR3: CASSFGEYGYTF; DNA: TGTGCCAGCAGTTTCGGGGAATATGGCTACACCTTC
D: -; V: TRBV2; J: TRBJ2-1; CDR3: CASSRGNGGNEQFF; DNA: TGTGCCAGCAGCCGTGGAAATGGGGGCAATGAGCAGTTCTTC